This TCR beta chain was recovered during a study of blood T cells in healthy people across ages. Findings of the study overall: It was the long-lived donors that had more naive CD4+ cells and higher diversity than aged donors.

On this clonotype itself: Its antigen is as yet unknown.

V was trimmed by 3 bases and J by 3 bases, leaving 9 bases between them. The CDR3 has 13 amino acids. Germline V gene lookup returns CDR1 MRHNA and CDR2 SNTAGT. Through a sample-barcoded 5' primer and a J-beta primer mix, a second PCR was run for roughly 7 to 11 cycles. Template switching added a 12-random-nucleotide identifier to every cDNA molecule. TCRdb reprocessed the 5' RACE reads with MiXCR, giving one entry per CDR3 protein. The sample yields under 2,000,000 distinct CDR3 sequences, 49% seen once. Peripheral blood from each donor was collected in a volume of approximately 10 milliliters. Sequencing input: blood. The sequence was obtained from a woman aged 40 to 50 in good health. The chain is built from TRBV6-4 and TRBJ2-7; D is unclear. CDR3 coding DNA: TGTGCCAGCAGTGATGGAAGGGACTACGAGCAGTACTTC. Its protein is CASSDGRDYEQYF.